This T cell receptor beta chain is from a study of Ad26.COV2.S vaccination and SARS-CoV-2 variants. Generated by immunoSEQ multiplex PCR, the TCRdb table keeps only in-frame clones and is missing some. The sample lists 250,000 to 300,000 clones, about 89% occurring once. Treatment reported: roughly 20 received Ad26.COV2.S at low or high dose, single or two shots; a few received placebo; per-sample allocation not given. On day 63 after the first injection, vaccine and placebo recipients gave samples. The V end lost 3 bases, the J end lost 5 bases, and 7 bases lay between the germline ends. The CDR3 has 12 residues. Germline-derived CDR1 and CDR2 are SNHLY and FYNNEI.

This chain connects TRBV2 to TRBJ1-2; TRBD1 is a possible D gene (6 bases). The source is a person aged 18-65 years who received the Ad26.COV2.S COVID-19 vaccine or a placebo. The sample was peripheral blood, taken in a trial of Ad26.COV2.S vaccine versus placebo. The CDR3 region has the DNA TGTGCCAGCAGTGACACAGGGTATGGCTACACCTTC. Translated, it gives CASSDTGYGYTF.